These 9 T cell receptor beta chains were all obtained from the same sample, sequenced in a study of regulatory T cells in long-lasting Graves disease. CDR3 regions were amplified by Arm-PCR using iRepertoire HTBI primers to build TCR beta libraries. MiXCR was run by TCRdb on the multiplex PCR reads, yielding one entry per CDR3 protein. Here the sample spans some 340,000 distinct CDR3 sequences, 20% to 25% being singletons. Time point noted: persistent/refractory GD, antithyroid drugs over 5 years with positive TRAb. Extracted PBMC RNA gave rise to the TCR library. The sample in question was peripheral blood mononuclear cells (PBMCs), obtained when the disease was refractory, from a patient treated with antithyroid drugs. The receptor set was obtained from a woman aged 35 to 49 with Graves disease.

This clonotype was counted once. The V call is TRBV3-1, the J call TRBJ1-2, with unresolved D. Germline V gene lookup returns CDR1 LGHDT and CDR2 YNNKEL (reference sequence). CDR3 size: 13 residues. With 0 bases removed from V and 6 bases from J, the gap between germline ends came to 8 bases. The CDR3 DNA reads as TGTGCCAGCAGCCAAGAAGGAGTCCATGGCTACACCTTC. Its protein product is CASSQEGVHGYTF.

The chain links TRBV20-1 to TRBJ2-7; the D gene could be TRBD1 or TRBD2 (5 bases each). The CDR3 has 13 residues. Germline V lookup: CDR1 DFQATT, CDR2 SNEGSKA (reference sequence). Trimming removed 6 bases at V and 2 bases at J, with 14 bases between. As DNA, the CDR3 is TGCAGTGCCAGCGGCAGGGCTACCTACGAGCAGTACTTC. Amino acid sequence: CSASGRATYEQYF.

This clonotype was recorded many times. The chain is built from TRBV2 and TRBJ2-7; 9 positions agree with TRBD1. This CDR3 region has 13 residues. Germline CDR1 reads SNHLY; CDR2 reads FYNNEI. The trim removed 6 bases at V and 3 bases at J, leaving 3 bases unmatched. CDR3 nucleotide sequence: TGTGCCAGCAGCCCGACAGGGGGCTACGAGCAGTACTTC. This translates into CASSPTGGYEQYF.

The chain combines TRBV15 with TRBJ1-5; D is unclear. CDR3 length: 12 residues. Germline CDR1 and CDR2: LNHNV and YYDKDF (reference sequence). The V end lost 6 bases, the J end lost 4 bases, and 7 bases lay between the germline ends. The CDR3 is CATSILNQPQHF. DNA for the CDR3: TGTGCCACCAGTATACTGAATCAGCCCCAGCATTTT.

This clonotype was seen at least ten times. This chain links TRBV20-1 with TRBJ1-1, with D maybe TRBD1 (5 bases). V dropped 7 bases and J dropped 1 base, with 13 bases sitting between them. In germline, CDR1 is DFQATT, CDR2 SNEGSKA (reference sequence). This CDR3 is 13 amino acids long. CDR3 amino acids: CSVLTAKNTEAFF. The CDR3 region has the DNA TGCAGTGTCCTGACAGCTAAGAACACTGAAGCTTTCTTT.

This chain joins TRBV5-1 and TRBJ1-4; D is uncertain. This CDR3 has 14 residues. Germline CDR1 SGHRS, CDR2 YFSETQ. V lost 4 bases, J lost 5 bases, and 12 bases lay in between. The CDR3 is CASSARVPNEKLFF. CDR3 in DNA: TGCGCCAGCAGCGCGAGGGTACCCAATGAAAAACTGTTTTTT.

The rearrangement uses TRBV6-1 and TRBJ1-4; D unresolved. The CDR3 spans 15 residues. Germline CDR1 and CDR2: MNHNS and SASEGT. The V gene lost 3 bases and the J gene lost 10 bases, with 18 bases spanning the gap. CDR3 sequence: CASSDRHGKPGKLFF. DNA for the CDR3: TGTGCCAGCAGTGACCGTCACGGGAAACCGGGAAAACTGTTTTTT.

This rearrangement joins TRBV18 to TRBJ2-5, with 8 bases aligning to TRBD1. Germline values: CDR1 KGHSH, CDR2 LQKENI. The CDR3 is made up of 13 amino acids. Unmatched junction bases numbered 5, after V lost 6 bases and J lost 5 bases. CDR3 bases: TGTGCCAGCTCGGACAGGGCTTTCGAGACCCAGTACTTC. This sequence encodes CASSDRAFETQYF.

At least ten counts were recorded for this clonotype. The V gene is TRBV12-3 or TRBV12-4, the J gene TRBJ2-5; 10 nucleotides agree with TRBD2. CDR3 size: 16 residues. The junction had 8 bases not matched to a gene; V was cut back by 4 bases and J by 3 bases. CDR3: CASSSYTTSGEETQYF. As DNA, the CDR3 is TGTGCCAGCAGTTCCTATACAACTAGCGGGGAAGAGACCCAGTACTTC.